A single sample is the source of the 20 T cell receptor beta chains below, sequenced in a study of human T cells and chemical hapten exposure. TCRdb independently ran MiXCR on the RACE reads; one entry per CDR3 protein. The sample holds about 93,000 distinct CDR3 sequences; about 9% are singletons and the top ten take 2.5% to 3%. Time point defined: pre-sensitization, week 0. Described treatment: therapeutic diphenylcyclopropenone sensitization with weekly scalp DPC. This material consisted of whole blood, taken in connection with sensitization to the hapten diphenylcyclopropenone (DPC). The receptors derive from a man aged 40-50 years with alopecia areata. Some clones in this sample may be carry-over from other donors' samples.

This clonotype has just a few counts. The J gene is TRBJ2-7, the V gene TRBV20-1; D gene uncertain. The germline V gene has CDR1 DFQATT and CDR2 SNEGSKA (reference sequence). The CDR3 has 13 residues. The V and J ends lost 3 bases and 0 bases respectively, with 9 bases between them. CDR3 in DNA: TGCAGTGCTAGTAGTATTCTCTCCTACGAGCAGTACTTC. It yields the protein CSASSILSYEQYF.

This clonotype occurred a few times. The chain carries TRBV5-1 and TRBJ1-5, with 10 bases that match TRBD1. There are 20 residues in the CDR3. Germline-derived CDR1 and CDR2 are SGHRS and YFSETQ. Germline trimming cut 3 bases from V and 0 bases from J; bases unmatched to any gene: 15. For the CDR3, the DNA is TGCGCCAGCAGCTCTGGTCTGCGGGACAGGGGACCCTATAGCAATCAGCCCCAGCATTTT. As protein: CASSSGLRDRGPYSNQPQHF.

The table lists this clonotype with many counts. The rearrangement joins TRBV9 to TRBJ2-1; D remains ambiguous. The CDR3 is 15 amino acids. Germline-derived CDR1 and CDR2 are SGDLS and YYNGEE. V lost 0 bases, J lost 2 bases, and 9 bases lay in between. The CDR3 protein is CASSVAPLAYNEQFF. The CDR3 region has the DNA TGTGCCAGCAGCGTAGCCCCACTTGCCTACAATGAGCAGTTCTTC.

Ten or more counts support this clonotype. The gene calls are TRBV28 and TRBJ1-2; D gene ambiguous. CDR3 size: 17 residues. Trimming removed 1 base at V and 2 bases at J, with 17 bases between. Germline values: CDR1 MDHEN, CDR2 SYDVKM. CDR3 sequence reads: CASSLFTGDTMNYGYTF. In nucleotides, the CDR3 is TGTGCCAGCAGTTTATTCACGGGAGACACGATGAACTATGGCTACACCTTC.

This clonotype was picked up many times. This chain uses TRBV20-1 with TRBJ2-7; TRBD1 matches 8 bases. V dropped 3 bases and J dropped 4; count of bases not matched to a gene: 11. The CDR3 is 15 amino acids. Germline V gives CDR1 DFQATT, CDR2 SNEGSKA (reference sequence). The CDR3 region is CSARDFRGRSYEQYF. The CDR3 nucleotides read TGCAGTGCTAGGGATTTCAGGGGGCGATCGTACGAGCAGTACTTC.

The chain couples TRBV30 to TRBJ1-3, with D perhaps TRBD1 (6 bases). V shed 4 bases and J shed 8 bases, with 12 bases lying between them. Germline values: CDR1 GTSNPN, CDR2 SVGIG (reference sequence). The length of the CDR3 is 12 residues. The CDR3 DNA reads as TGTGCCTGGACCGGACAGAGGGACACCATATATTTT. It encodes CAWTGQRDTIYF.

This clonotype came up once. Being one base from a much bigger clone, this may be a read error. The J gene is TRBJ2-1, the V gene TRBV13; D may correspond to TRBD1 or TRBD2 (5 bases each). V was trimmed by 1 base and J by 6 bases, leaving 16 bases between them. This CDR3 spans 16 amino acids. In germline, CDR1 is PRHDT, CDR2 FYEKMQ (reference sequence). CDR3 amino acids: CASSLAVLGVANEQFF. The CDR3, as DNA: TGTGCCAGCAGCTTAGCCGTCCTGGGGGTCGCCAATGAGCAGTTCTTC.

This clonotype was detected only a few times. The chain combines TRBV10-3 with TRBJ2-7; D not resolved. The germline V gene encodes CDR1 ENHRY and CDR2 SYGVKD. The CDR3 has 12 amino acids. Deletions cut 8 bases from V and 0 bases from J, with 8 bases between. CDR3 loop: CAISASSYEQYV. CDR3 in DNA: TGTGCCATCTCGGCGAGCTCCTACGAGCAGTACGTC.

On this clonotype: A read error may explain this, as a much larger clone is one base away. The V and J genes are TRBV12-3 or TRBV12-4 and TRBJ1-5; D uncertain. The CDR3 has 13 amino acids. V lost 4 bases and J lost 0, with 4 bases in between. CDR3 protein: CASSYGSNQPQHF. DNA of the CDR3: TGTGCCAGCAGTTACGGTAGCAATCAGCCCCAGCATTTT.

In its sample, this clonotype was seen many times. The CDR3 sequence is CSARDGQGPGNTIYF. CDR3 sequence (DNA): TGCAGTGCTAGAGATGGGCAAGGGCCTGGAAACACCATATATTTT. The rearrangement links TRBV20-1 to TRBJ1-3; D is uncertain. The CDR3 has 15 residues. Germline V gene sequence: CDR1 DFQATT, CDR2 SNEGSKA (reference sequence). Trimming cost V 0 bases and J 2 bases, with 11 bases left between them.

This clonotype was seen only a few times. V usage is TRBV27 and J usage is TRBJ2-2; the D gene is possibly TRBD1 (5 bases). The V gene lost 1 base and the J gene lost 4 bases, with 13 bases spanning the gap. This CDR3 is 16 amino acids long. Germline V lookup: CDR1 MNHEY, CDR2 SMNVEV (reference sequence). The CDR3 loop is CASSLLQGPGTGELFF. The CDR3 DNA is TGTGCCAGCAGTTTATTGCAGGGTCCAGGCACCGGGGAGCTGTTTTTT.

This clonotype has more than one count but fewer than ten. This sequence joins TRBV9 and TRBJ2-7, with D possibly called TRBD1 or TRBD2 (5 bases each). The CDR3 runs 16 residues. Germline CDR1 and CDR2: SGDLS and YYNGEE. Trimming stripped 0 bases from V and 3 bases from J, with 16 bases between. The CDR3 DNA sequence: TGTGCCAGCAGCGTAGGCCGGACCGGGGCGGACTACGAGCAGTACTTC. This gives the protein CASSVGRTGADYEQYF.

The chain joins TRBV9 to TRBJ2-1, with 7 bases aligning to TRBD1. J lost 8 bases, V lost 0 bases, and 8 bases had no gene match. The CDR3 length is 15 residues. The V gene's germline CDR1 is SGDLS and CDR2 YYNGEE. DNA for the CDR3: TGTGCCAGCAGCGTAGAGAGGGGGCGAAATTATGAGCAGTTCTTC. Translated, it gives CASSVERGRNYEQFF.

This clonotype turned up a few times. The chain uses TRBV11-3 and TRBJ2-1, with unresolved D. The CDR3 spans 15 residues. Germline-derived CDR1 and CDR2 are SGHNT and YENEEA. Trimming stripped 3 bases from V and 1 base from J, with 10 bases between. The CDR3 is CASSLNIGSYNEQFF. In nucleotides, the CDR3 is TGTGCCAGCAGCTTGAATATTGGGTCCTACAATGAGCAGTTCTTC. Variable domain in full (rest from reference TRBV11-3 and TRBJ2-1): EAGVVQSPRYKIIEKKQPVAFWCNPISGHNTLYWYLQNLGQGPELLIRYENEEAVDDSQLPKDRFSAERLKGVDSTLKIQPAELGDSAVYLCASSLNIGSYNEQFFGPGTRLTVL.

In its sample, this clonotype was seen many times. V usage is TRBV29-1 and J usage is TRBJ1-1; a weak D match, TRBD1 (5 bases). The CDR3 contains 14 residues. V was clipped by 2 bases and J by 2 bases, with 12 bases between them. Germline V gene data show CDR1 as SQVTM and CDR2 as ANQGSEA. CDR3 DNA sequence: TGCAGCGTTGAACGGGGCCCTGGCAACACTGAAGCTTTCTTT. It specifies CSVERGPGNTEAFF.

This clonotype was seen at least ten times. The chain is built from TRBV5-1 and TRBJ2-3; D uncertain. V shed 5 bases and J shed 6 bases, with 16 bases lying between them. CDR1 and CDR2 from the germline V gene are SGHRS and YFSETQ. The CDR3 runs 14 residues. Here the CDR3 reads CASSPRSLDDTQYF. DNA for the CDR3: TGCGCCAGCAGTCCGCGCTCCCTCGACGATACGCAGTATTTT.

The chain recombines TRBV5-1 with TRBJ2-5; either TRBD1 or TRBD2 may fit D (5 bases each). Per the germline V gene, CDR1 is SGHRS and CDR2 is YFSETQ. The CDR3 is 15 residues long. The V end lost 4 bases, the J end lost 2 bases, and 15 bases lay between the germline ends. CDR3 coding DNA: TGCGCCAGCAGCCCCGGGGCGGCGAGTCAAGAGACCCAGTACTTC. The encoded protein is CASSPGAASQETQYF.

The chain carries TRBV30 and TRBJ1-5; D possibly corresponds to TRBD1 (6 bases). CDR1 and CDR2 from the germline V gene are GTSNPN and SVGIG (reference sequence). V was shortened by 2 bases and J by 6 bases, with 17 bases between the two germline ends. This CDR3 is built from 15 residues. The CDR3 region is CAWSLGGGGGQPQHF. For the CDR3, the DNA is TGTGCCTGGAGTCTAGGAGGGGGGGGCGGTCAGCCCCAGCATTTT.

This clonotype was recorded at least ten times. The rearrangement joins TRBV12-5 to TRBJ1-4; perhaps TRBD1 as D (5 bases). The germline V and J ends were trimmed by 5 bases and 4 bases, with 11 bases remaining between them. The CDR3 sequence is 14 residues long. Germline lookup yields CDR1 LGHNT and CDR2 FRNRAP. CDR3 bases: TGTGCTAGTGGTCGGGGGTCGGGTAATGAAAAACTGTTTTTT. Its translation: CASGRGSGNEKLFF.

This clonotype turned up a few times. J is TRBJ1-1 and V is TRBV12-3 or TRBV12-4; perhaps TRBD1 as D (5 bases). The CDR3 contains 14 residues. Trimming pared 3 bases from V and 0 bases from J, leaving 8 bases between. The CDR3 bases are TGTGCCAGCAGTTTTCGACAGATGAACACTGAAGCTTTCTTT. Its translation is CASSFRQMNTEAFF.